Sequencing of this T cell receptor beta chain was carried out in a study of blood T cell repertoires in COVID-19. Clones were sequenced by immunoSEQ multiplex PCR, and TCRdb holds only the in-frame ones, with some missing. There are 99,000 or so clones in the sample; roughly 85% occur only once, and 15% lies in the top ten. Germline V gives CDR1 SEHNR, CDR2 FQNEAQ (reference sequence). The CDR3 extends over 15 amino acids. The junction had 12 bases not matched to a gene; V was cut back by 5 bases and J by 7 bases. The sequence was collected from an elderly woman with acute or convalescent COVID-19. Sequencing input: peripheral blood. The V call is TRBV7-9, the J call TRBJ2-7; TRBD1 aligns across 9 bases. The CDR3 here is CASSSRDRVVMEQYF. In DNA, the CDR3 is TGTGCCAGCAGCAGCCGGGACAGGGTAGTGATGGAGCAGTACTTC.